Listed here are 20 T cell receptor beta chains from one sample, sequenced in a study of blood T cell repertoires in COVID-19. This table comes from immunoSEQ multiplex PCR, and its TCRdb copy is limited to in-frame clones, with some not included. The data hold approximately 190,000 clones, with approximately 80% observed a single time. Sequencing input: peripheral blood. All receptors come from a man aged 55 to 70 with acute or convalescent COVID-19.

This chain uses TRBV3-1 (or the pseudogene TRBV3-2) with TRBJ1-2; TRBD1 is a possible D gene (6 bases). The CDR3 contains 17 residues. CDR1 is LGHDT, CDR2 YNNKEL, per germline (reference sequence). With 1 base removed from V and 8 bases from J, the gap between germline ends came to 23 bases. This CDR3 reads CASSQARGRGAGGGYTF. The CDR3 nucleotides read TGTGCCAGCAGCCAAGCCAGAGGCCGGGGGGCCGGAGGGGGCTACACCTTC.

This clone is a singleton in its sample. The rearrangement uses TRBV19 and TRBJ1-4; D is uncertain. This CDR3 spans 14 amino acids. The ends were cut back, 4 bases at V and 4 bases at J, with 10 bases in the middle. Germline CDR1 is LNHDA and CDR2 is SQIVND (reference sequence). CDR3 sequence (DNA): TGTGCCAGTAGTAAGCGGGAGCTTAATGAAAAACTGTTTTTT. This translates into CASSKRELNEKLFF. The full variable domain, rest sourced from reference TRBV19 and TRBJ1-4, is DGGITQSPKYLFRKEGQNVTLSCEQNLNHDAMYWYRQDPGQGLRLIYYSQIVNDFQKGDIAEGYSVSREKKESFPLTVTSAQKNPTAFYLCASSKRELNEKLFFGSGTQLSVL.

J is TRBJ1-5 and V is TRBV6-5; D not certain. V was clipped by 3 bases and J by 0 bases, with 9 bases between them. Germline V gene data show CDR1 as MNHEY and CDR2 as SVGAGI. This CDR3 is built from 15 residues. Written as DNA, the CDR3 is TGTGCCAGCAGTTATGCAGATTATAGCAATCAGCCCCAGCATTTT. It yields the protein CASSYADYSNQPQHF.

The chain is built from TRBV6-2 or TRBV6-3 and TRBJ2-7; perhaps TRBD1 as D (6 bases). Looked up from germline, CDR1 is MNHEY and CDR2 is SVGEGT. CDR3 length: 15 residues. V was cut by 5 bases and J by 3 bases, with 17 bases left in between. In nucleotides, the CDR3 is TGTGCCAGCAGTCCCCGCCGGGACATTGGCTACGAGCAGTACTTC. It translates to CASSPRRDIGYEQYF.

This clone has a single count. The chain combines TRBV6-4 with TRBJ1-1, with a possible D match to TRBD1 (5 bases). Trimming took 6 bases from V and 4 from J, leaving 12 bases between them. This CDR3 region has 13 residues. Germline V CDR1 and CDR2: MRHNA, SNTAGT. The CDR3 protein is CASSLGGSTEAFF. The CDR3 coding sequence is TGTGCCAGCAGCCTGGGGGGGAGCACTGAAGCTTTCTTT.

V usage is TRBV19 and J usage is TRBJ1-3; D is undetermined. V was trimmed by 9 bases and J by 0 bases, leaving 12 bases between them. The CDR3 loop spans 14 amino acids. Germline-derived CDR1 and CDR2 are LNHDA and SQIVND (reference sequence). CDR3: CASIPGPSGNTIYF. For the CDR3, the DNA is TGTGCCAGCATACCAGGTCCCTCTGGAAACACCATATATTTT.

The rearrangement uses TRBV2 and TRBJ2-5; TRBD2 agrees at 10 bases. Germline assignment: CDR1 SNHLY and CDR2 FYNNEI. Trimming at V came to 4 bases and at J to 3 bases, leaving 5 bases not matched to a gene. The CDR3 length is 15 residues. The CDR3 loop is CASSVTLAGEETQYF. The DNA of the CDR3 is TGTGCCAGCAGTGTAACGCTAGCGGGAGAAGAGACCCAGTACTTC.

The chain is built from TRBV30 and TRBJ1-5; no reliable D call. Germline V gene data show CDR1 as GTSNPN and CDR2 as SVGIG (reference sequence). The CDR3 spans 13 residues. Trimming stripped 2 bases from V and 5 bases from J, with 10 bases between. The DNA for the CDR3 is TGTGCCTGGAGTACCGGGGTCGATCAGCCCCAGCATTTT. Translation: CAWSTGVDQPQHF.

Only a few counts were recorded for this clone. The chain recombines TRBV27 with TRBJ1-2, with D unclear. Trimming took 1 base from V and 2 from J, leaving 5 bases between them. Germline V lookup: CDR1 MNHEY, CDR2 SMNVEV (reference sequence). The CDR3 has 13 residues. The CDR3 region has the DNA TGTGCCAGCAGTTTATGGCAAAACTATGGCTACACCTTC. Translation gives CASSLWQNYGYTF.

There are a few counts of this clone. This sequence joins TRBV10-2 and TRBJ2-7; TRBD2 matches at 10 bases. Germline-derived CDR1 and CDR2 are WSHSY and SAAADI. V lost 7 bases and J lost 1; bases outside the gene matches: 10. This CDR3 contains 16 residues. The CDR3 sequence is CASKRGFSGGSYEQYF. The CDR3 nucleotides read TGCGCCAGCAAGCGCGGCTTTAGCGGGGGGTCCTACGAGCAGTACTTC.

The J gene is TRBJ1-1, the V gene TRBV7-8; D uncertain. The germline V gene has CDR1 SGHVS and CDR2 FQNEAQ. The CDR3 has 13 amino acids. Trimming removed 3 bases from V and 4 bases from J, with 9 bases in between. CDR3 sequence: CASSFMWSTEAFF. The CDR3 DNA sequence: TGTGCCAGCAGCTTTATGTGGAGCACTGAAGCTTTCTTT.

V usage is TRBV3-1 (or the pseudogene TRBV3-2) and J usage is TRBJ2-7; D is possibly TRBD2 (5 bases). Trimming left V 4 bases short and J 6 bases short, with 19 bases between. Germline values: CDR1 LGHDT, CDR2 YNNKEL (reference sequence). The CDR3 contains 15 residues. The CDR3 here is CASSRHGLVSGEQYF. The CDR3 DNA reads as TGTGCCAGCAGCCGCCACGGACTGGTATCGGGCGAGCAGTACTTC.

The CDR3, as DNA: TGTGCCAGCAGCCAAGATGGGCCCCCCGATCAGCCCCAGCATTTT. Translated: CASSQDGPPDQPQHF. The V call is TRBV3-1 (or the pseudogene TRBV3-2), the J call TRBJ1-5; D ambiguous. With 0 bases removed from V and 5 bases from J, the gap between germline ends came to 11 bases. The CDR3 spans 15 residues. Germline V gene sequence: CDR1 LGHDT, CDR2 YNNKEL (reference sequence).

The chain is built from TRBV28 and TRBJ1-6; D is ambiguous. CDR3 length equals 20 residues. Trimming removed 7 bases from V and 2 bases from J, with 27 bases in between. CDR1 and CDR2 from the germline V gene are MDHEN and SYDVKM. The CDR3 coding sequence is TGTGCCAGCAACCCAACTGAGTGGCAGCGTACACCCACCTATAATTCACCCCTCCACTTT. This encodes CASNPTEWQRTPTYNSPLHF. Drawing the rest from reference TRBV28 and TRBJ1-6, the complete variable domain is DVKVTQSSRYLVKRTGEKVFLECVQDMDHENMFWYRQDPGLGLRLIYFSYDVKMKEKGDIPEGYSVSREKKERFSLILESASTNQTSMYLCASNPTEWQRTPTYNSPLHFGNGTRLTVT.

The chain combines TRBV6-5 with TRBJ2-1, with D maybe TRBD2 (5 bases). Trimming removed 2 bases at V and 7 bases at J, with 9 bases between. The germline V gene encodes CDR1 MNHEY and CDR2 SVGAGI. The CDR3 extends over 13 amino acids. The CDR3 region is CASSYGSKNEQFF. In nucleotides, the CDR3 is TGTGCCAGCAGTTACGGGAGTAAAAATGAGCAGTTCTTC.

Comments on this clone: Other DNA variants within this sample encode the same CDR3. V gene TRBV20-1 combines with J gene TRBJ2-3; D is unresolved. V was shortened by 3 bases and J by 3 bases, with 10 bases between the two germline ends. CDR3 length: 13 residues. Germline V CDR1 and CDR2: DFQATT, SNEGSKA (reference sequence). CDR3 DNA sequence: TGCAGTGCTAGTCTCCTAGTGACAGATACGCAGTATTTT. Translation: CSASLLVTDTQYF.

The V gene is TRBV6-5, the J gene TRBJ1-5; possible D gene TRBD1, 5 bases. V shed 2 bases and J shed 2 bases, with 10 bases lying between them. The CDR3 runs 15 residues. Germline loops: CDR1 MNHEY, CDR2 SVGAGI. CDR3 region: CASSYDRGGNQPQHF. The CDR3 DNA sequence: TGTGCCAGCAGTTACGATCGGGGGGGCAATCAGCCCCAGCATTTT.

This chain connects TRBV6-5 to TRBJ2-3, with TRBD2 matching over 8 bases. V shed 1 base, J shed 3 bases, and the junction held 6 bases outside the gene matches. Germline CDR1 and CDR2: MNHEY and SVGAGI. The CDR3 covers 16 residues. DNA for the CDR3: TGTGCCAGCAGTTACTGGGCGCGGGGGGAGACAGATACGCAGTATTTT. This encodes CASSYWARGETDTQYF.

This rearrangement joins TRBV6-6 to TRBJ2-7, with D possibly matching TRBD1 (6 bases). Germline lookup yields CDR1 MNHNY and CDR2 SVGAGI (reference sequence). V was trimmed by 2 bases and J by 6 bases, leaving 17 bases between them. This CDR3 spans 15 amino acids. The CDR3 DNA reads as TGTGCCAGCAGTTACCGAACAGGGTTGGGTATCGAGCAGTACTTC. Translating gives CASSYRTGLGIEQYF.

V is TRBV10-3 and J is TRBJ2-1; the match to TRBD2 covers 13 bases. The CDR3 has 14 residues. Trimming cost V 6 bases and J 6 bases; bases outside gene matches: 2. The germline CDR1 and CDR2 sequences are ENHRY and SYGVKD. The CDR3 nucleotides are TGTGCCATCAGAACTAGCGGGAGGGGCAATGAGCAGTTCTTC. It is translated as CAIRTSGRGNEQFF.